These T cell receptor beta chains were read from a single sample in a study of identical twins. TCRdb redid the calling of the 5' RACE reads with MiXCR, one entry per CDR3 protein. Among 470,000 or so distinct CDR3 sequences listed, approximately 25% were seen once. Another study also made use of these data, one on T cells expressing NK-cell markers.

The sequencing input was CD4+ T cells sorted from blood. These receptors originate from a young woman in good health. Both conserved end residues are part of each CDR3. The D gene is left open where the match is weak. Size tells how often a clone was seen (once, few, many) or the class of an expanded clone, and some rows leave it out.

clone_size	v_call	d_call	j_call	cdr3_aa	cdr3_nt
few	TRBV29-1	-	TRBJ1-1	CSVVGGMNTEAFF	TGCAGCGTTGTCGGGGGAATGAACACTGAAGCTTTCTTT
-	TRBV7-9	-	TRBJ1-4	CASSLLGTGNEKLFF	TGTGCCAGCAGCTTATTGGGGACTGGCAATGAAAAACTGTTTTTT
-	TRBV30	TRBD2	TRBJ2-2	CAWRTSGNTGELFF	TGTGCCTGGAGGACTAGCGGGAACACCGGGGAGCTGTTTTTT
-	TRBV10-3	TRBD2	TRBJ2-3	CAISEGLAGTTDTQYF	TGTGCCATCAGTGAGGGGCTAGCGGGGACCACAGATACGCAGTATTTT
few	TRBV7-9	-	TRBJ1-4	CASSLDGQANEKLFF	TGTGCCAGCAGCTTAGATGGGCAGGCTAATGAAAAACTGTTTTTT
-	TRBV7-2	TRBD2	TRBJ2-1	CASSLGGGVNINEQFF	TGTGCCAGCAGCTTAGGCGGGGGGGTGAATATCAATGAGCAGTTCTTC
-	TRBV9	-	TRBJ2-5	CASSVKGTETQYF	TGTGCCAGCAGCGTTAAGGGGACGGAGACCCAGTACTTC
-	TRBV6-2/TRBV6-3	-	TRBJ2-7	CASRTLDYEQYF	TGTGCCAGCAGGACTTTGGACTACGAGCAGTACTTC
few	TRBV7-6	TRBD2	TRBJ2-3	CASSRLLAGGPGMTDTQYF	TGTGCCAGCAGCAGATTACTAGCGGGAGGGCCCGGGATGACAGATACGCAGTATTTT
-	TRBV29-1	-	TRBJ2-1	CSVEDQVGSEQFF	TGCAGCGTTGAAGATCAGGTCGGCAGTGAGCAGTTCTTC
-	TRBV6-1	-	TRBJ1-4	CASTTVGSAEKLFF	TGTGCCAGCACCACGGTGGGCAGCGCTGAAAAACTGTTTTTT
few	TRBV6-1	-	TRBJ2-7	CASSERGYEQYF	TGTGCCAGCAGTGAACGGGGATACGAGCAGTACTTC
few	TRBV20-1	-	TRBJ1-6	CSALDRNSPLHF	TGCAGTGCCTTAGACCGGAATTCACCCCTCCACTTT
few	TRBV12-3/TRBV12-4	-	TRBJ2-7	CASSSREDEQYF	TGTGCCAGCAGTTCTAGAGAGGACGAGCAGTACTTC
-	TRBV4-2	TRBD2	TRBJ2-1	CASSHGGGGGVDEQFF	TGTGCCAGCAGCCACGGGGGGGGTGGGGGTGTCGATGAGCAGTTCTTC
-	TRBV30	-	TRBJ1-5	CAWSDDSNQPQHF	TGTGCCTGGAGTGACGATAGCAATCAGCCCCAGCATTTT
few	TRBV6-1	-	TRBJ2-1	CASRAHTGYNEQFF	TGTGCCAGCAGAGCCCATACAGGGTACAATGAGCAGTTCTTC
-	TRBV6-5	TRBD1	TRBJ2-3	CASSYAGTGVGTQYF	TGTGCCAGCAGTTACGCCGGAACAGGGGTTGGTACGCAGTATTTT
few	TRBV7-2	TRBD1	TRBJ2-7	CASSLGRGSAYEQYF	TGTGCCAGCAGCTTAGGCAGGGGGTCGGCATACGAGCAGTACTTC
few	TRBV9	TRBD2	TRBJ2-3	CASSVVGSGSADTQYF	TGTGCCAGCAGCGTAGTGGGTAGCGGGAGTGCAGATACGCAGTATTTT
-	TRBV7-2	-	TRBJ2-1	CASSYINEQFF	TGTGCCAGCAGCTATATCAATGAGCAGTTCTTC
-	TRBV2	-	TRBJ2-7	CASNYGDEQYF	TGTGCCAGCAACTACGGGGACGAGCAGTACTTC
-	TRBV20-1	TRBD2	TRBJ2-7	CSATSSGLSSYEQYF	TGCAGTGCTACCTCTAGCGGGCTTAGCTCCTACGAGCAGTACTTC
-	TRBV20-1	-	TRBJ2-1	CSARDSAYNEQFF	TGCAGTGCGCGGGACTCGGCATACAATGAGCAGTTCTTC
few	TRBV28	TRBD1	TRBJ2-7	CASSGPGQGSYEQYF	TGTGCCAGCAGTGGTCCGGGACAGGGAAGCTACGAGCAGTACTTC
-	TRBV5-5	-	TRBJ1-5	CASSLQGGRNQPQHF	TGTGCCAGCAGCTTACAGGGCGGTCGCAATCAGCCCCAGCATTTT
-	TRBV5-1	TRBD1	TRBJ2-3	CASSLGTVSTDTQYF	TGCGCCAGCAGCTTAGGGACAGTGAGCACAGATACGCAGTATTTT
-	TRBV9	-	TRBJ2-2	CASSGDPNLNTGELFF	TGTGCCAGCAGCGGGGACCCGAACCTTAACACCGGGGAGCTGTTTTTT
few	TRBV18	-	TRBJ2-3	CASSPPMAGPSTDTQYF	TGTGCCAGCTCACCACCGATGGCGGGGCCCAGCACAGATACGCAGTATTTT
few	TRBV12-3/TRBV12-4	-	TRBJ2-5	CACRESGAGKETQYF	TGTGCCTGCCGGGAGTCTGGCGCGGGGAAAGAGACCCAGTACTTC
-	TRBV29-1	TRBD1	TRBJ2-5	CSVEAGTGRRETQYF	TGCAGCGTTGAGGCTGGGACAGGAAGGCGCGAGACCCAGTACTTC
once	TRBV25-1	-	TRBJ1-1	CASTPGGGMVAEAFF	TGTGCCAGCACTCCGGGTGGGGGGATGGTCGCTGAAGCTTTCTTT
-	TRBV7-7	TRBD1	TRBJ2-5	CASSPSGGGETQYF	TGTGCCAGCAGCCCCTCAGGGGGTGGAGAGACCCAGTACTTC
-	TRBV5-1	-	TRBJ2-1	CASGSGTDLNNEQFF	TGCGCCAGCGGGTCCGGGACTGACTTAAACAATGAGCAGTTCTTC
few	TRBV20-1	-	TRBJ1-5	CSARNQGNQPQHF	TGCAGTGCGCGGAATCAGGGAAATCAGCCCCAGCATTTT
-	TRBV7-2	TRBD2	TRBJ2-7	CASSLNLAGAPRHEQYF	TGTGCCAGCAGCTTAAACCTAGCGGGAGCCCCTCGCCACGAGCAGTACTTC
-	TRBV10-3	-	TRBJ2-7	CAINRDSTSYEQYF	TGTGCCATCAACCGAGACTCGACCTCCTACGAGCAGTACTTC
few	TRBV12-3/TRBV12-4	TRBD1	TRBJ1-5	CASTLTGGRQPQHF	TGTGCCAGCACCCTGACAGGGGGCAGACAGCCCCAGCATTTT
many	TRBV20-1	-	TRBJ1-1	CSAPKAQGKAFF	TGCAGTGCTCCTAAGGCGCAGGGTAAAGCTTTCTTT
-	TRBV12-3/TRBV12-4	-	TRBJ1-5	CASSRAANQPQHF	TGTGCCTCCTCCAGAGCGGCCAATCAGCCCCAGCATTTT
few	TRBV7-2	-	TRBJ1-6	CASSLEQANSPLHF	TGTGCCAGCAGCTTAGAACAGGCTAATTCACCCCTCCACTTT
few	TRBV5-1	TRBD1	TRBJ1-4	CASSKRPDREAEKLFF	TGCGCCAGCAGCAAGCGGCCGGACAGGGAGGCCGAAAAACTGTTTTTT
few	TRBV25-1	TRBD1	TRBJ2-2	CASSESPGRGTGELFF	TGTGCCAGCAGTGAATCCCCAGGCAGGGGGACCGGGGAGCTGTTTTTT
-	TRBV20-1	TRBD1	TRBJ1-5	CSARTGINNQPQHF	TGCAGTGCCCGGACAGGGATTAACAATCAGCCCCAGCATTTT
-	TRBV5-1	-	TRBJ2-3	CASSLGAGDTQYF	TGCGCCAGCAGCTTGGGAGCCGGAGATACGCAGTATTTT
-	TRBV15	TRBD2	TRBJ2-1	CATSRSPGLAGLYNEQFF	TGTGCCACCAGCAGATCTCCGGGACTAGCGGGGCTCTACAATGAGCAGTTCTTC
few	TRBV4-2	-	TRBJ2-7	CASSQDYEGPSVPYEQYF	TGTGCCAGCAGCCAAGATTACGAGGGCCCCAGCGTCCCCTACGAGCAGTACTTC
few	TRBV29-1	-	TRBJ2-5	CSVAEGTQYF	TGCAGCGTTGCAGAGGGGACCCAGTACTTC
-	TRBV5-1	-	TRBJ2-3	CASSLTAADTQYF	TGCGCCAGCAGCTTGACAGCGGCAGATACGCAGTATTTT
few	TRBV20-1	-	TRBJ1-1	CSARQGTEAFF	TGCAGTGCTAGACAAGGGACCGAAGCTTTCTTT
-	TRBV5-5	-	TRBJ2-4	CASSGGWLAKNIQYF	TGTGCCAGCAGCGGCGGGTGGCTAGCCAAAAACATTCAGTACTTC
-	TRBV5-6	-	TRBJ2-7	CASSLLGGRNYEQYF	TGTGCCAGCAGCTTGTTGGGGGGCAGAAACTACGAGCAGTACTTC
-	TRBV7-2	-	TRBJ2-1	CASSPRPYNEQFF	TGTGCCAGCAGCCCCCGGCCCTACAATGAGCAGTTCTTC
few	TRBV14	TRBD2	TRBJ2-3	CASSRGAGGFASTDTQYF	TGTGCCAGCAGCCGCGGCGCGGGAGGATTCGCTAGCACAGATACGCAGTATTTT